This entry lists 25 T cell receptor beta chains sequenced from one sample in a study of blood T cell repertoires in COVID-19. Here immunoSEQ multiplex PCR was the method, and the copy in TCRdb shows in-frame clones only, minus some. This sample has tens of thousands of clones, with roughly 80% found just once. Sequences were obtained from peripheral blood. These receptor sequences come from a human donor in a cohort sampled during active COVID-19.

CDR3 region: CASSRDSQNTEAFF. The CDR3 nucleotides read TGTGCCAGCAGTCGGGACAGCCAGAACACTGAAGCTTTCTTT. The V gene is TRBV6-5, the J gene TRBJ1-1; 7 bases line up with TRBD1. V was pared by 5 bases and J by 1 base, with 4 bases of the junction left unmatched. CDR3 length equals 14 residues. The germline CDR1 and CDR2 sequences are MNHEY and SVGAGI.

The chain couples TRBV15 to TRBJ1-6, with D possibly matching TRBD1 (6 bases). The ends were cut back, 7 bases at V and 5 bases at J, with 15 bases in the middle. The CDR3 extends over 15 amino acids. The germline gives CDR1 LNHNV, CDR2 YYDKDF (reference sequence). The CDR3 DNA reads TGTGCCACCAACCACGGGACAAATAATAATTCACCCCTCCACTTT. Translation: CATNHGTNNNSPLHF.

This chain joins TRBV5-1 and TRBJ2-1; TRBD2 agrees at 8 bases. Germline V gives CDR1 SGHRS, CDR2 YFSETQ. J was trimmed by 2 bases and V by 4 bases; bases with no gene match: 8. This CDR3 is 16 amino acids long. The CDR3 sequence: CASSPGGSGAYNEQFF. The CDR3 bases are TGCGCCAGCAGCCCTGGGGGTAGCGGGGCCTACAATGAGCAGTTCTTC.

This chain connects TRBV4-2 to TRBJ2-7; tentatively, D is TRBD1 (6 bases). The CDR3 length is 14 residues. The germline V and J ends were trimmed by 1 base and 3 bases, with 10 bases remaining between them. Germline assignment: CDR1 LGHNA and CDR2 YNFKEQ. In DNA form, the CDR3 reads TGTGCCAGCAGCCAAGCAGGGGTAAGCTACGAGCAGTACTTC. The encoded protein is CASSQAGVSYEQYF.

This clone has more than one count but fewer than ten. J is TRBJ2-6 and V is TRBV7-2; D is possibly TRBD2 (6 bases). Germline-derived CDR1 and CDR2 are SGHTA and FQGNSA. The ends were cut back, 2 bases at V and 0 bases at J, with 17 bases in the middle. The length of the CDR3 is 19 residues. The CDR3 reads CASSLWGPGGDSGANVLTF. The CDR3 DNA reads TGTGCCAGCAGCTTATGGGGTCCTGGAGGGGACTCTGGGGCCAACGTCCTGACTTTC.

The J gene is TRBJ2-5, the V gene TRBV18, with D possibly matching TRBD2 (5 bases). The CDR3 is 19 residues long. Germline lookup yields CDR1 KGHSH and CDR2 LQKENI. Trimming removed 0 bases at V and 5 bases at J, with 25 bases between. CDR3 sequence reads: CASSPPRVVAAYGGETQYF. In DNA form, the CDR3 reads TGTGCCAGCTCACCACCGAGGGTCGTAGCAGCCTACGGAGGCGAGACCCAGTACTTC.

The gene calls are TRBV10-3 and TRBJ2-1, with 9 bases identical to TRBD2. V lost 11 bases, J lost 7 bases, and 12 bases stayed unmatched. The CDR3 covers 14 residues. The germline gives CDR1 ENHRY, CDR2 SYGVKD. CDR3 residues: CAVSGTSQGNEQFF. CDR3 coding DNA: TGTGCCGTCTCCGGGACTAGCCAAGGGAATGAGCAGTTCTTC.

This clone was counted only a few times. The gene calls are TRBV12-3 or TRBV12-4 and TRBJ1-1; D is ambiguous. The CDR3 sequence is 13 residues long. V was clipped by 5 bases and J by 1 base, with 8 bases between them. This CDR3 is CASSRERNTEAFF. The DNA of the CDR3 is TGTGCCAGCAGTCGAGAGAGGAACACTGAAGCTTTCTTT.

This chain connects TRBV2 to TRBJ2-1; a possible D gene is TRBD2 (5 bases). This CDR3 has 13 amino acids. Germline CDR1 reads SNHLY; CDR2 reads FYNNEI. Trimming removed 8 bases from V and 6 bases from J, with 14 bases in between. CDR3 in amino acids: CASSPLEVNEQFF. DNA of the CDR3: TGTGCCAGCTCCCCCCTGGAGGTCAATGAGCAGTTCTTC.

The chain is built from TRBV6-6 and TRBJ2-7, with TRBD2 matching over 9 bases. The CDR3 has 15 amino acids. The germline V gene encodes CDR1 MNHNY and CDR2 SVGAGI (reference sequence). V lost 2 bases, J lost 3 bases, and 5 bases stayed unmatched. In DNA, the CDR3 is TGTGCCAGCAGTTACGGGACTAGCCGGAGCTACGAGCAGTACTTC. As protein: CASSYGTSRSYEQYF.

The J gene is TRBJ2-7, the V gene TRBV9, with a possible D match to TRBD1 (5 bases). CDR3 length: 15 residues. The germline V gene has CDR1 SGDLS and CDR2 YYNGEE. V lost 2 bases, J lost 5 bases, and 17 bases lay in between. The CDR3 here is CASSVRPGSTDEQYF. The CDR3 DNA reads TGTGCCAGCAGCGTTAGACCAGGGTCGACGGACGAGCAGTACTTC.

The chain links TRBV28 to TRBJ1-1; TRBD1 aligns across 8 bases. Germline-derived CDR1 and CDR2 are MDHEN and SYDVKM. The CDR3 has 17 residues. V was pared by 6 bases and J by 1 base, with 13 bases of the junction left unmatched. CDR3 loop: CASRPPRPGGTNTEAFF. The CDR3 coding sequence is TGTGCCAGCAGGCCCCCTCGCCCAGGGGGCACGAACACTGAAGCTTTCTTT.

The sample holds one count of this clone. This rearrangement joins TRBV7-2 to TRBJ2-5; a possible D gene is TRBD2 (7 bases). Trimming cost V 6 bases and J 5 bases, with 22 bases left between them. Germline V lookup: CDR1 SGHTA, CDR2 FQGNSA. The CDR3 runs to 16 residues. The DNA of the CDR3 is TGTGCCAGCAGACCTACTTTGGGGGGGGCCGTTGAGACCCAGTACTTC. Translated, it gives CASRPTLGGAVETQYF.

This clone was counted a few times. The chain uses TRBV9 and TRBJ2-3; 8 bases map to TRBD2. This CDR3 spans 15 amino acids. J gave up 5 bases and V 7 bases, and 12 bases lay outside the gene matches. Germline V gene data show CDR1 as SGDLS and CDR2 as YYNGEE. The CDR3 sequence is CASSLTAGELDTQYF. In DNA form, the CDR3 reads TGTGCCAGCTCATTGACAGCGGGGGAATTAGATACGCAGTATTTT.

This chain joins TRBV5-1 and TRBJ2-2, with D tentatively TRBD2 (6 bases). Germline V lookup: CDR1 SGHRS, CDR2 YFSETQ. Deletions cut 4 bases from V and 2 bases from J, with 12 bases between. There are 15 residues in the CDR3. CDR3 protein: CASSPEGHNTGELFF. As DNA, the CDR3 is TGCGCCAGCAGCCCGGAGGGCCACAACACCGGGGAGCTGTTTTTT.

The chain combines TRBV28 with TRBJ1-5; 7 nucleotides agree with TRBD1. The V gene end was trimmed by 7 bases and the J gene end by 5 bases; junction bases not matched to a gene: 11. This CDR3 contains 15 residues. CDR1 is MDHEN, CDR2 SYDVKM, per germline. CDR3: CASNARGNQYQPQHF. The CDR3 coding sequence is TGTGCCAGCAACGCCAGGGGGAATCAGTATCAGCCCCAGCATTTT.

The chain links TRBV23-1 to TRBJ2-5, with D perhaps TRBD1 (6 bases). TRBV23-1 qualifies as an ORF whose function is uncertain. The CDR3 has 16 amino acids. V lost 1 base to trimming and J lost 4 bases, with 16 bases between them. This CDR3 reads CASSQFPPNRVETQYF. The CDR3 region has the DNA TGCGCCAGCAGTCAATTTCCCCCCAACAGGGTAGAGACCCAGTACTTC.

This clone appeared a few times. The chain recombines TRBV6-5 with TRBJ2-2; D is perhaps TRBD2 (6 bases). The V gene's germline CDR1 is MNHEY and CDR2 SVGAGI. There are 15 residues in the CDR3. Deletions cut 6 bases from V and 2 bases from J, with 13 bases between. The DNA of the CDR3 is TGTGCCAGCAGCCGCCAGCGGGCCAACACCGGGGAGCTGTTTTTT. This translates into CASSRQRANTGELFF.

This chain uses TRBV2 with TRBJ1-6, with 7 bases fitting TRBD1. V shed 8 bases, J shed 0 bases, and the junction held 10 bases outside the gene matches. The germline V gene encodes CDR1 SNHLY and CDR2 FYNNEI. The CDR3 covers 17 residues. The CDR3 DNA reads as TGTGCCAGCTTCGTCCGGGACAGCGACTCCTATAATTCACCCCTCCACTTT. Its translation: CASFVRDSDSYNSPLHF. Supplemented by reference TRBV2 and TRBJ1-6, the full variable domain reads EPEVTQTPSHQVTQMGQEVILRCVPISNHLYFYWYRQILGQKVEFLVSFYNNEISEKSEIFDDQFSVERPDGSNFTLKIRSTKLEDSAMYFCASFVRDSDSYNSPLHFGNGTRLTVT.

The gene calls are TRBV18 and TRBJ1-6; D not resolved. Between the trimmed V and J ends, which lost 0 bases and 4 bases, there was a span of 10 bases. Germline lookup yields CDR1 KGHSH and CDR2 LQKENI. The CDR3 has 16 amino acids. CDR3 coding DNA: TGTGCCAGCTCACCACCAGCCGGGTTTTATAATTCACCCCTCCACTTT. It is translated as CASSPPAGFYNSPLHF.

The chain carries TRBV18 and TRBJ1-2; D may be TRBD1 (5 bases). Germline CDR1 and CDR2: KGHSH and LQKENI. This CDR3 is 14 amino acids long. V was cut by 4 bases and J by 3 bases, with 12 bases left in between. In DNA form, the CDR3 reads TGTGCCAGCTCACTGGGGACTGACCACTATGGCTACACCTTC. Its translation: CASSLGTDHYGYTF.

The J gene is TRBJ2-3, the V gene TRBV5-5; 10 bases align to TRBD2. The CDR3 contains 17 residues. In germline, CDR1 is SGHKS, CDR2 YYEKEE (reference sequence). V lost 2 bases, J lost 0 bases, and 6 bases stayed unmatched. In DNA, the CDR3 is TGTGCCAGCAGCTTTAATAGCGGGGGGACGAGCACAGATACGCAGTATTTT. It encodes CASSFNSGGTSTDTQYF.

The CDR3 DNA sequence: TGTGCCAGCAGCCGGCGGGGGACAGGAGGTTTGAACACTGAAGCTTTCTTT. It yields the protein CASSRRGTGGLNTEAFF. The rearrangement links TRBV27 to TRBJ1-1; 8 nucleotides match TRBD1. Germline V gene data show CDR1 as MNHEY and CDR2 as SMNVEV (reference sequence). V shed 6 bases and J 0 bases; nucleotides not matched to a gene: 12. The CDR3 runs 17 residues.

The rearrangement uses TRBV27 and TRBJ2-2; 8 bases map to TRBD1. There are 15 residues in the CDR3. Germline CDR1 and CDR2: MNHEY and SMNVEV (reference sequence). Germline trimming cut 4 bases from V and 3 bases from J; bases unmatched to any gene: 4. CDR3: CASSSGGFDTGELFF. CDR3 DNA sequence: TGTGCCAGCAGTTCAGGGGGCTTTGACACCGGGGAGCTGTTTTTT.

The chain joins TRBV6-2 or TRBV6-3 to TRBJ1-5, with a tentative D call TRBD1 (6 bases). CDR1 and CDR2 from the germline V gene are MNHEY and SVGEGT. The CDR3 totals 16 residues. Trimming removed 4 bases at V and 2 bases at J, with 15 bases between. CDR3 sequence reads: CASSLNRDMGNQPQHF. The CDR3 nucleotides read TGTGCCAGCAGTTTGAACAGGGATATGGGCAATCAGCCCCAGCATTTT.